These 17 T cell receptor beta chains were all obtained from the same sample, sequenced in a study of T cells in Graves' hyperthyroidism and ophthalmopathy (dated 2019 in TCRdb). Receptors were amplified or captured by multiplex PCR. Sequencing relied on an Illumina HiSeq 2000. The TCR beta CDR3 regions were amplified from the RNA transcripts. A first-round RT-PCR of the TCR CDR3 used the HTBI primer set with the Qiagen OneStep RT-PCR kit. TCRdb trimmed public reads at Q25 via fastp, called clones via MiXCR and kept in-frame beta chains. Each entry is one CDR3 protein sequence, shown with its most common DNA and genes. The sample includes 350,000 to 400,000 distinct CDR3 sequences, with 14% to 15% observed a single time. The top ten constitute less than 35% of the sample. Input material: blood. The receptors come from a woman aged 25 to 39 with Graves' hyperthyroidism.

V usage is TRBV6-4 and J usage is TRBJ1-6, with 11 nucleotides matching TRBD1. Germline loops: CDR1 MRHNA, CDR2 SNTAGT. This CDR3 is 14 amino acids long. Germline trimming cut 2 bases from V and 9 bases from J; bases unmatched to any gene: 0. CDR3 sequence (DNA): TGTGCCAGCAGTGACGGACAGGGGGCTTCACCCCTCCACTTT. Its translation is CASSDGQGASPLHF.

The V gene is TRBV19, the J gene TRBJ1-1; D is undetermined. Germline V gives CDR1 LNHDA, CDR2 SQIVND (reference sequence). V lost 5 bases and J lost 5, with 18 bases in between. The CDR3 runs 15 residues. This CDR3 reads CASSPPGAIGTEAFF. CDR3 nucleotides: TGTGCCAGTAGTCCCCCCGGCGCGATAGGGACTGAAGCTTTCTTT.

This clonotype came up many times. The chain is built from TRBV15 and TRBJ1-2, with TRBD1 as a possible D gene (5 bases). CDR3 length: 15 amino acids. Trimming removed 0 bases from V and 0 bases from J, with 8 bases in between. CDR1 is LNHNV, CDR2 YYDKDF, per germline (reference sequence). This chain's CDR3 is CATSREPGTNYGYTF. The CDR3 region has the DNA TGTGCCACCAGCAGAGAACCAGGGACTAACTATGGCTACACCTTC.

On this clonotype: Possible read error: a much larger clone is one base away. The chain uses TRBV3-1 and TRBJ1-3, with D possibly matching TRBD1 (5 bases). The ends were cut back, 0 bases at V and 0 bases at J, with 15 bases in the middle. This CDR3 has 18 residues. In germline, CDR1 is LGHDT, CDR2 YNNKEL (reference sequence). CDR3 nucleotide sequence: TGTGCCAGCAGCCAAGATGGCCTCGACAGCGCCTCTGGAAACACCATATATTTT. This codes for CASSQDGLDSASGNTIYF.

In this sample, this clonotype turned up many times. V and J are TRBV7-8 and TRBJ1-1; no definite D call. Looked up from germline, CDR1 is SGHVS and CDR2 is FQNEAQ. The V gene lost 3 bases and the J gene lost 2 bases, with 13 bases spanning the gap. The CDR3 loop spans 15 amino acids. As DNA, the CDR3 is TGTGCCAGCAGCTTGAGGGCCGACTCCAACACTGAAGCTTTCTTT. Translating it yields CASSLRADSNTEAFF.

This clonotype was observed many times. DNA of the CDR3: TGTGCCAGTCGCAGGGGAGGGAACACCGGGGAGCTGTTTTTT. The encoded protein is CASRRGGNTGELFF. The chain links TRBV19 to TRBJ2-2, with D perhaps assigned TRBD1 or TRBD2 (6 bases each). V shed 8 bases and J shed 1 base, with 11 bases lying between them. The V gene's germline CDR1 is LNHDA and CDR2 SQIVND (reference sequence). The CDR3 spans 14 residues. Drawing the rest from reference TRBV19 and TRBJ2-2, the complete variable domain is DGGITQSPKYLFRKEGQNVTLSCEQNLNHDAMYWYRQDPGQGLRLIYYSQIVNDFQKGDIAEGYSVSREKKESFPLTVTSAQKNPTAFYLCASRRGGNTGELFFGEGSRLTVL.

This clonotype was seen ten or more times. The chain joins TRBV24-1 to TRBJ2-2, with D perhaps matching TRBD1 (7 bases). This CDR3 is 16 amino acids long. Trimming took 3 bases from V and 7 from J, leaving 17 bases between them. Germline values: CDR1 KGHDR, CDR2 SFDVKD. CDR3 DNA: TGTGCCACCAGTGATCGTAGCAGGGGGGTTGGCGGGGAGCTGTTTTTT. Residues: CATSDRSRGVGGELFF.

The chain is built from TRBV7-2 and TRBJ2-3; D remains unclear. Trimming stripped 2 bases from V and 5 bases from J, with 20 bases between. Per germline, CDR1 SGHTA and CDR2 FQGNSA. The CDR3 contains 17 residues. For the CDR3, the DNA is TGTGCCAGCAGCTTACGCGGTGGAGTCGAGATTATAGATACGCAGTATTTT. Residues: CASSLRGGVEIIDTQYF.

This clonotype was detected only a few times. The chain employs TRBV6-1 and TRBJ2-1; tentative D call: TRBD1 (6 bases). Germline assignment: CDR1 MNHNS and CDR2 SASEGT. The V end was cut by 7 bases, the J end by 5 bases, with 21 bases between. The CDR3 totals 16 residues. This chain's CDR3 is CASTSRGRGWDNEQFF. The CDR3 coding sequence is TGTGCCAGCACCTCAAGGGGCAGGGGATGGGACAATGAGCAGTTCTTC.

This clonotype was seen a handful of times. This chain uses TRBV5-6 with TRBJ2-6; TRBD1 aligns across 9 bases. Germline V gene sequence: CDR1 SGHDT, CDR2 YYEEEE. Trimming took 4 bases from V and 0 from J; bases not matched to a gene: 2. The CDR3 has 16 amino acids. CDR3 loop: CASSVTGGSGANVLTF. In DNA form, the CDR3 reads TGTGCCAGCAGCGTGACAGGGGGCTCTGGGGCCAACGTCCTGACTTTC.

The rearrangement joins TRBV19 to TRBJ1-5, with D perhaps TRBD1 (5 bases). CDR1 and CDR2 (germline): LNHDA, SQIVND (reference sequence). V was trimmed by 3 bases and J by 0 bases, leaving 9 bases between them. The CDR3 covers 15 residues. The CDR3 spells CASSIQGRSNQPQHF. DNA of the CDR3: TGTGCCAGTAGTATCCAGGGCCGTAGCAATCAGCCCCAGCATTTT.

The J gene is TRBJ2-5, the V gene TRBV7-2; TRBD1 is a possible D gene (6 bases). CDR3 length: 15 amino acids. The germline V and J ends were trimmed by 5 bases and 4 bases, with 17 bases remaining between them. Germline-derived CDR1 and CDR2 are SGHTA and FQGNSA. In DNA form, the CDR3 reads TGTGCCAGCAGCCCTAGACAGGATACCTTAGAGACCCAGTACTTC. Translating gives CASSPRQDTLETQYF.

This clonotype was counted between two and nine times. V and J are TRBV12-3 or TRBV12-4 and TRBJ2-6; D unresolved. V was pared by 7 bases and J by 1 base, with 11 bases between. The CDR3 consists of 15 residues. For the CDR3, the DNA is TGTGCCAGCACCCTACACAGATCTGGGGCCAACGTCCTGACTTTC. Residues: CASTLHRSGANVLTF.

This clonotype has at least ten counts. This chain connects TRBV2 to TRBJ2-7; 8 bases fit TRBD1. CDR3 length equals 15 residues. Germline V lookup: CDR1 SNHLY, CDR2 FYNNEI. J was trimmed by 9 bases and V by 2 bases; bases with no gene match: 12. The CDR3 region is CASSELAGTQGGQYF. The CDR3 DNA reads TGTGCCAGCAGTGAACTTGCGGGGACACAGGGGGGGCAGTACTTC.

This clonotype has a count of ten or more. Written as DNA, the CDR3 is TGTGCCAGCAGTTTCCAGGGGGGGAACACCGGGGAGCTGTTTTTT. Residues: CASSFQGGNTGELFF. The chain combines TRBV27 with TRBJ2-2; perhaps TRBD1 as D (7 bases). Germline CDR1 reads MNHEY; CDR2 reads SMNVEV (reference sequence). The CDR3 runs to 15 residues. Deletions cut 3 bases from V and 1 base from J, with 9 bases between.

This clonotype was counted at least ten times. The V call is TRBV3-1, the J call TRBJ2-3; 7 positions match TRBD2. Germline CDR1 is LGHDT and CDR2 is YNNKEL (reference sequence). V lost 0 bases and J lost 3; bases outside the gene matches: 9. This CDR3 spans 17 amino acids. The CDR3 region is CASSQDTTGGGTDTQYF. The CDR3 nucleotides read TGTGCCAGCAGCCAAGATACCACGGGAGGAGGAACAGATACGCAGTATTTT.

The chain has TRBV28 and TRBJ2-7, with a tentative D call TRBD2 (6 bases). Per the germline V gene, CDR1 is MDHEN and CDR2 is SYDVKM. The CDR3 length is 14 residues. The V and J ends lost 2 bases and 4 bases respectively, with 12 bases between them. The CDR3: CASSLRGSRYEQYF. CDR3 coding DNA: TGTGCCAGCAGTTTACGGGGGAGTAGGTACGAGCAGTACTTC.